These T cell receptor beta chains were read from a single sample in a study of cytomegalovirus exposure and HLA in healthy donors. Using immunoSEQ multiplex PCR, the repertoire was profiled, and TCRdb retains in-frame clones only, with some absent. This table has under 130,000 clones, around 60% appearing once. The sample comprised PBMCs. The receptors were sampled from a woman aged 45-59 years in good health and CMV-seronegative. CDR3s include the opening cysteine and the closing phenylalanine or tryptophan. Fields, in order: V gene, J gene, clone size, D gene, CDR3 protein, CDR3 DNA. A D gene is named only where the DNA matches it firmly. For some rows the clone size is stated as once, few or many, or as a class when expanded; others skip it.

V gene: TRBV11-2
J gene: TRBJ1-4
clone size: few
D gene: NA
CDR3 protein: CASSPLVEEKLFF
CDR3 DNA: TGTGCCAGCAGCCCCCTGGTGGAGGAAAAACTGTTTTTT

V gene: TRBV14
J gene: TRBJ1-2
clone size: NA
D gene: NA
CDR3 protein: CASSQEGQGRRYGYTF
CDR3 DNA: TGTGCCAGCAGCCAAGAGGGGCAAGGACGGCGCTATGGCTACACCTTC

V gene: TRBV27
J gene: TRBJ1-5
clone size: NA
D gene: NA
CDR3 protein: CASSLTGGAGQPQHF
CDR3 DNA: TGTGCCAGCAGTTTAACGGGGGGCGCTGGTCAGCCCCAGCATTTT

V gene: TRBV28
J gene: TRBJ2-7
clone size: few
D gene: TRBD2
CDR3 protein: CASSGDSGTPFYEQYF
CDR3 DNA: TGTGCCAGCAGTGGGGATAGCGGGACTCCATTCTACGAGCAGTACTTC

V gene: TRBV5-4
J gene: TRBJ1-1
clone size: NA
D gene: NA
CDR3 protein: CASSLSGRVNTEAFF
CDR3 DNA: TGTGCCAGCAGCTTGTCTGGCAGGGTGAACACTGAAGCTTTCTTT

V gene: TRBV5-1
J gene: TRBJ1-1
clone size: NA
D gene: NA
CDR3 protein: CASSLRGQFNTEAFF
CDR3 DNA: TGCGCCAGCAGCTTGAGGGGCCAATTCAACACTGAAGCTTTCTTT

V gene: TRBV5-4
J gene: TRBJ1-2
clone size: NA
D gene: TRBD1
CDR3 protein: CASSLEAGQGDYGYTF
CDR3 DNA: TGTGCCAGCAGCTTGGAGGCGGGACAGGGAGACTATGGCTACACCTTC

V gene: TRBV21-1
J gene: TRBJ2-7
clone size: NA
D gene: NA
CDR3 protein: CASSKSGRALSGGGEQYF
CDR3 DNA: TGTGCCAGCAGCAAGAGCGGGAGGGCCCTCTCCGGGGGAGGTGAGCAGTACTTC

V gene: TRBV5-1
J gene: TRBJ1-2
clone size: NA
D gene: NA
CDR3 protein: CASSRDNDNYGYTF
CDR3 DNA: TGCGCCAGCAGCCGGGACAACGACAACTATGGCTACACCTTC

V gene: TRBV18
J gene: TRBJ2-3
clone size: NA
D gene: NA
CDR3 protein: CASSPEVADTQYF
CDR3 DNA: TGTGCCAGCTCACCGGAGGTGGCAGATACGCAGTATTTT

V gene: TRBV19
J gene: TRBJ2-2
clone size: few
D gene: NA
CDR3 protein: CASREIRANTGELFF
CDR3 DNA: TGTGCCAGTAGGGAGATTCGGGCGAACACCGGGGAGCTGTTTTTT

V gene: TRBV6-5
J gene: TRBJ2-5
clone size: few
D gene: TRBD2
CDR3 protein: CASSLGTSGKETQYF
CDR3 DNA: TGTGCCAGCAGCCTCGGGACTAGCGGGAAAGAGACCCAGTACTTC

V gene: TRBV4-1
J gene: TRBJ2-3
clone size: once
D gene: NA
CDR3 protein: CASSQELAGADTQYF
CDR3 DNA: TGCGCCAGCAGCCAAGAGTTAGCTGGCGCAGATACGCAGTATTTT

V gene: TRBV5-1
J gene: TRBJ2-5
clone size: once
D gene: TRBD2
CDR3 protein: CASSLNLAGGGETQYF
CDR3 DNA: TGCGCCAGCAGCTTGAACCTAGCGGGGGGGGGAGAGACCCAGTACTTC

V gene: TRBV9
J gene: TRBJ2-3
clone size: NA
D gene: NA
CDR3 protein: CASSVDEGSGSRDTQYF
CDR3 DNA: TGTGCCAGCAGCGTAGATGAAGGGAGCGGATCCAGGGATACGCAGTATTTT

V gene: TRBV7-7
J gene: TRBJ2-1
clone size: NA
D gene: TRBD2
CDR3 protein: CASSTGTSDNEQFF
CDR3 DNA: TGTGCCAGCAGCACCGGGACTAGCGATAATGAGCAGTTCTTC

V gene: TRBV7-6
J gene: TRBJ2-7
clone size: NA
D gene: TRBD2
CDR3 protein: CAIQLAAYWYEQYF
CDR3 DNA: TGTGCCATCCAACTAGCGGCCTACTGGTACGAGCAGTACTTC

V gene: TRBV9
J gene: TRBJ2-6
clone size: NA
D gene: NA
CDR3 protein: CASSQVSGANVLTF
CDR3 DNA: TGTGCCAGCAGTCAGGTGTCGGGGGCCAACGTCCTGACTTTC

V gene: TRBV18
J gene: TRBJ1-1
clone size: NA
D gene: TRBD1
CDR3 protein: CASSPGQANTEAFF
CDR3 DNA: TGTGCCAGCTCACCAGGACAGGCAAACACTGAAGCTTTCTTT

V gene: TRBV7-2
J gene: TRBJ2-1
clone size: NA
D gene: TRBD1
CDR3 protein: CASSLEGQGYNEQFF
CDR3 DNA: TGTGCCAGCAGCTTAGAGGGACAGGGGTACAATGAGCAGTTCTTC

V gene: TRBV5-1
J gene: TRBJ2-5
clone size: NA
D gene: NA
CDR3 protein: CASSLDTEETQYF
CDR3 DNA: TGCGCCAGCAGCTTGGACACAGAAGAGACCCAGTACTTC

V gene: TRBV5-1
J gene: TRBJ1-2
clone size: NA
D gene: NA
CDR3 protein: CASSLAGGQSGYTF
CDR3 DNA: TGCGCCAGCAGCTTGGCTGGAGGTCAAAGTGGCTACACCTTC

V gene: TRBV6-6
J gene: TRBJ1-3
clone size: few
D gene: NA
CDR3 protein: CASSYSNRVSGNTIYF
CDR3 DNA: TGTGCCAGCAGTTACTCGAACAGGGTTTCTGGAAACACCATATATTTT

V gene: TRBV5-1
J gene: TRBJ2-1
clone size: NA
D gene: NA
CDR3 protein: CASSPRINIRSYNEQFF
CDR3 DNA: TGCGCCAGCAGCCCCCGTATTAACATACGCTCCTACAATGAGCAGTTCTTC